Detailed here is one TCR beta chain. Its specific antigen is unknown. No much larger clone exists at a distance of one base, and base qualities are not known. As encoded in the germline V gene, CDR1 is MNHEY while CDR2 is SVGAGI. Spanning cysteine to phenylalanine, the CDR3 consists of 15 amino acids. Only the CDR3 portion is preserved as DNA: 45 bases, with reading frame beginning at the first base. From V the trimming removes 5 bases and from J it removes 4 bases, while the gene matches leave 5 bases of the junction unaccounted for. The collaborating institutions used their own protocols to collect whole blood in K2EDTA tubes. For TCRbeta analysis, collaborators shipped samples in one of three forms: frozen whole blood, isolated PBMCs, or DNA extracted from either of those sample types. The entry originates in a study of blood T cell repertoires in COVID-19 (dated by TCRdb to 2018 to 2021). At the level of the whole study: Samples covering the acute and convalescent phases of COVID-19 were provided by collaborators in the United States, Italy and Spain. The material from the prospective study consisted of cDNA or gDNA derived from T cells, B-cell-depleted T cells, or PBMCs. The dataset comprised deeply sampled blood TCRbeta repertoires from subjects exposed to, actively infected with, or recovered from COVID-19. The repertoires were released in a freely available public database meant as a resource for research on the immune response to SARS-CoV-2. The samples were drawn from two sources: the first 160 participants of the ongoing ImmuneRACE study, and some 1,300 subjects contributed by 6 global collaborators. The sample metadata nearly always contained a de-identified subject ID, COVID-19 status, age in years and sex. Where available, HLA class I and class II types were obtained from metadata supplied by the sample provider rather than from assay-based typing.

TCRbeta CDR3 regions were amplified from genomic DNA by means of the immunoSEQ Assay, a bias-controlled multiplex PCR. The study's processing was this. Within the assay, amplification of reference gene primers was used to estimate how many nucleated cells each sample contained. To quantify the absolute abundance of each unique TCRbeta CDR3 rearrangement, sequence reads were collapsed and filtered. Productive Simpson clonality was computed per sample as the square root of Simpson's diversity index over productive rearrangements. The immuneACCESS repertoire file appears here via TCRdb, limited to in-frame rearrangements. These files lack a portion of the clones; in checked studies, under half of the deficit traces to unresolved V genes, and the cause of the others is not known. D and trimming come from the DNA, and the V and J calls and clone size come from that table. Across this sample there are 55,000 to 80,000 clones, with 75% to 90% seen only once. The ten largest clonotypes hold roughly 2.7% of the sample.

Findings and caveats that apply to the study as a whole: How much clinical and demographic metadata was included differed by source and by participant, and the metadata was provided uncurated.

Sequencing was carried out using peripheral blood. The V and J genes are TRBV6-5 and TRBJ2-1, and 10 bases in between align with TRBD2. The sequence was collected from a man aged 50-59 years with acute or convalescent COVID-19. CDR3 region: CASSTGLAAYNEQFF. In nucleotide form, the sequence is TGTGCCAGCAGTACCGGACTAGCGGCTTACAATGAGCAGTTCTTC.